This entry is about one T cell receptor (beta chain). Its target is not known. The sequence runs out 3 residues before the end of the CDR3; the remainder is reconstructed from the germline J gene. This specimen comes from a study of Tregs in tolerant kidney transplant recipients. At the level of the study: The nonmyeloablative bone marrow transplants came from related graft donors, with transient mixed chimerism.

V lost 0 bases and J lost 5, with 12 bases in between. CDR1 and CDR2 from the germline V gene are SGHRS and YFSETQ. The CDR3 covers 14 residues. The repertoire was sequenced with immunoSEQ multiplex PCR; TCRdb's copy has only in-frame clones and lacks some. The data show around 1,700 clones, and the top ten clones hold around 20%. Recipient PBMCs carried a CFSE label and met irradiated graft donor PBMCs for six to seven days before FACS sorting. Study-wide points: Validation in larger populations is needed because few patients were studied.

The receptor was isolated from a human patient who received a combined kidney and bone marrow transplant. Sequencing used CD4+ T cells from blood cultured with allogeneic cells, obtained before the transplant. The gene calls are TRBV5-1 and TRBJ2-7, with D maybe TRBD1 (5 bases). The CDR3 loop reads CASSLAWQGNEQYF. The CDR3 bases that were read are TGCGCCAGCAGCTTGGCCTGGCAGGGAAACGAG.